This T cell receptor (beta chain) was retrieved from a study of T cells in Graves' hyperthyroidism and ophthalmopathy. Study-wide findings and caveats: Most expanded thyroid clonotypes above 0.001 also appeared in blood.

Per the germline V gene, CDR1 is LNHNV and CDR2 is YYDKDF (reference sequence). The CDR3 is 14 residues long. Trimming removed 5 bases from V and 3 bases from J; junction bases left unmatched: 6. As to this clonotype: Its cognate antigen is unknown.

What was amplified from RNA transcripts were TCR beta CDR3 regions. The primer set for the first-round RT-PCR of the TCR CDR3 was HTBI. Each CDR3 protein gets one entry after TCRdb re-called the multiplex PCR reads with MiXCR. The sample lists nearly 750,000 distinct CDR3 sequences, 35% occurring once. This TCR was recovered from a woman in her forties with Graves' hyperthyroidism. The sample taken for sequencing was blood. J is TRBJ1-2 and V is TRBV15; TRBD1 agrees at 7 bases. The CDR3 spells CATSSRTGDYGYTF. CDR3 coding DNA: TGTGCCACCAGCTCGCGGACAGGAGACTATGGCTACACCTTC.